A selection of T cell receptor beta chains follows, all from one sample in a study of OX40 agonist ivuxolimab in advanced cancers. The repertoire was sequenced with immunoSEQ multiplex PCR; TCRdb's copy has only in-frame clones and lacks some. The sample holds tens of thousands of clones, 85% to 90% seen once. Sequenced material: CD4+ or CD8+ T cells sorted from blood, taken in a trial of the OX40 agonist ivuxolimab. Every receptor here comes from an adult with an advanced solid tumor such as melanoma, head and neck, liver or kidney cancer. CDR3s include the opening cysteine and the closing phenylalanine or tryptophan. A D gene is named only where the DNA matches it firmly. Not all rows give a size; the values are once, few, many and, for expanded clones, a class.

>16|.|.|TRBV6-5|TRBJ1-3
CASSSVLYGAPNTIYF
TGTGCCAGCAGTTCCGTCTTATACGGGGCCCCAAACACCATATATTTT
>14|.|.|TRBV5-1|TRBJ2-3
CASSLDPGDDTQYF
TGCGCCAGCAGCTTGGACCCCGGGGACGATACGCAGTATTTT
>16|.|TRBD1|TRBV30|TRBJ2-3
CAWSVGGQGLSDTQYF
TGTGCCTGGAGTGTAGGTGGACAGGGGTTATCGGATACGCAGTATTTT
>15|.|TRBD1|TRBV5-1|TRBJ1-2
CASSEPGQGLGGYTF
TGCGCCAGCAGCGAGCCGGGACAGGGACTTGGAGGCTACACCTTC
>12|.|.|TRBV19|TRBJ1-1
CASSSGGPEAFF
TGTGCCAGTAGTAGCGGAGGGCCTGAAGCTTTCTTT
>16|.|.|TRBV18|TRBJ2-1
CASSPLSDPSYNEQFF
TGTGCCAGCTCACCACTATCGGATCCGTCCTACAATGAGCAGTTCTTC
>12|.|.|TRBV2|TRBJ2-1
CASSAGSGEQFF
TGTGCCAGCAGTGCGGGATCAGGTGAGCAGTTCTTC
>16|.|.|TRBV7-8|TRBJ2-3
CASSSSRMLITDTQYF
TGTGCCAGCAGCTCGAGTAGAATGTTAATCACAGATACGCAGTATTTT
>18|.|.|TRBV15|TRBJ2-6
CATSRHGPGSSGANVLTF
TGTGCCACCAGCAGACATGGACCCGGGAGTTCTGGGGCCAACGTCCTGACTTTC
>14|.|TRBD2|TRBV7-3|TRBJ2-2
CASRRDYLTGELFF
TGTGCCAGCAGACGGGACTACCTCACCGGGGAGCTGTTTTTT
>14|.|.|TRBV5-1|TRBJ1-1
CASSLVGVNTEAFF
TGCGCCAGCAGCTTGGTGGGGGTCAACACTGAAGCTTTCTTT
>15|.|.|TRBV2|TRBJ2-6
CASRDRANPLNVLTF
TGTGCCAGCAGGGACCGGGCCAACCCCCTCAACGTCCTGACTTTC
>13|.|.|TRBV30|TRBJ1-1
CAWRPGTATEAFF
TGTGCCTGGAGGCCGGGGACGGCCACTGAAGCTTTCTTT
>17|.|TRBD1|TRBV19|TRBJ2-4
CASSPFQGAIGKNIQYF
TGTGCCAGTAGTCCCTTTCAGGGGGCTATTGGCAAAAACATTCAGTACTTC
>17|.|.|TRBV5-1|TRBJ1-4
CASSLESSGRRSEKLFF
TGCGCCAGCAGCTTGGAATCTTCGGGCAGGAGGAGTGAAAAACTGTTTTTT
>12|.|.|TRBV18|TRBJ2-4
CASSSGGDIQYF
TGTGCCAGCTCATCCGGTGGAGACATTCAGTACTTC
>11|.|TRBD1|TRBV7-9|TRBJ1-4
CASSPDRVLFF
TGTGCCAGCAGCCCAGACAGGGTTCTGTTTTTT
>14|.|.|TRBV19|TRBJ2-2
CASGVGSPPGELFF
TGTGCCAGTGGTGTAGGGTCCCCACCCGGGGAGCTGTTTTTT
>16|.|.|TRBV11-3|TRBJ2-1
CASSLEGTASMGEQFF
TGTGCCAGCAGCTTAGAAGGGACCGCATCCATGGGTGAGCAGTTCTTC
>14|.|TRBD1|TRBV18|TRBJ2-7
CASSRDRVGYEQYF
TGTGCCAGCTCACGGGACAGGGTGGGGTACGAGCAGTACTTC
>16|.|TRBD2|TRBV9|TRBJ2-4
CASSPRGGQTKNIQYF
TGTGCCAGCAGCCCCCGGGGGGGCCAAACCAAAAACATTCAGTACTTC
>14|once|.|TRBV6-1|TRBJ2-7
CASSEGRGAYEQYF
TGTGCCAGCAGTGAGGGCAGGGGCGCCTACGAGCAGTACTTC
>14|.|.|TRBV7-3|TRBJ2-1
CASTELDSFSEQFF
TGTGCCAGCACCGAATTGGACAGTTTCAGTGAGCAGTTCTTC
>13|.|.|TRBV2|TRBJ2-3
CASSGRGTDTQYF
TGTGCCAGCAGCGGTAGGGGCACAGATACGCAGTATTTT
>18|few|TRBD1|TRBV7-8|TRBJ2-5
CASSTPSGTADPSETQYF
TGTGCCAGCAGCACCCCCTCCGGGACAGCGGATCCCTCTGAGACCCAGTACTTC
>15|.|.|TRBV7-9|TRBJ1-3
CASSLGPRTGNTIYF
TGTGCCAGCAGCTTAGGGCCGCGGACTGGAAACACCATATATTTT
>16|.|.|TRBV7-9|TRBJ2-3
CASSFMYRSSPDTQYF
TGTGCCAGCAGCTTTATGTATAGGAGTTCCCCCGATACGCAGTATTTT
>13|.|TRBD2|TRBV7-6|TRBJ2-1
CASTAGVGREQFF
TGTGCCAGCACTGCGGGGGTTGGTCGGGAGCAGTTCTTC
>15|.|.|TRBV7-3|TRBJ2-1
CASSRAGGDYNEQFF
TGTGCCAGCAGCCGGGCCGGAGGGGACTACAATGAGCAGTTCTTC
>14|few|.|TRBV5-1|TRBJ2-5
CASSLEGSQETQYF
TGCGCCAGCAGCTTGGAGGGCAGCCAAGAGACCCAGTACTTC
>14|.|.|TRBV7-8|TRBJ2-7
CASSSEPGSYEQYF
TGTGCCAGCAGCTCAGAGCCGGGTTCCTACGAGCAGTACTTC
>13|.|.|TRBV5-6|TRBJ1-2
CASSPGEAYGYTF
TGTGCCAGCAGCCCAGGCGAAGCCTATGGCTACACCTTC
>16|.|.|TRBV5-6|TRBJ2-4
CASSFGTLGAKNIQYF
TGTGCCAGCAGCTTTGGCACCCTGGGGGCCAAAAACATTCAGTACTTC
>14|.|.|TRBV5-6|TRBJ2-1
CASSSLGGHNEQFF
TGTGCCAGCAGCTCCTTGGGGGGTCACAATGAGCAGTTCTTC
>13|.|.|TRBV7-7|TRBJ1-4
CASSPTKNEKLFF
TGTGCTAGCAGCCCCACAAAAAACGAAAAACTGTTTTTT
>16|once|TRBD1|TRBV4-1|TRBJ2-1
CASSRSGGGSYNEQFF
TGCGCCAGCAGCCGCTCAGGGGGTGGGTCCTACAATGAGCAGTTCTTC
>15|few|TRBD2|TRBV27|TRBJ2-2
CASNLAGGTTGELFF
TGTGCCAGCAACTTAGCGGGGGGAACGACCGGGGAGCTGTTTTTT
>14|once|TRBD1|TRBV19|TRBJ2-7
CASSRQGSSYEQYF
TGTGCCAGTAGCCGACAGGGAAGCTCCTACGAGCAGTACTTC
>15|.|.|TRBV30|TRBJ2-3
CAWSVEDAGTDTQYF
TGTGCCTGGAGTGTCGAAGATGCTGGGACAGATACGCAGTATTTT
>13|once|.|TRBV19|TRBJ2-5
CASSNTQTETQYF
TGTGCCAGTAGCAATACGCAGACAGAGACCCAGTACTTC
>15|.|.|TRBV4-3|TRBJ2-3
CASSPRLDGTDTQYF
TGCGCCAGCAGCCCCCGACTAGATGGCACAGATACGCAGTATTTT
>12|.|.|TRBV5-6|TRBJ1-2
CASSLDNYGYTF
TGTGCCAGCAGCTTGGATAACTATGGCTACACCTTC
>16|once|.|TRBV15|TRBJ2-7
CATSRATQGIPYEQYF
TGTGCCACCAGCAGAGCTACACAGGGAATCCCCTACGAGCAGTACTTC
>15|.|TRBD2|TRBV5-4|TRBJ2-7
CASSSASGLTYEQYF
TGTGCCAGCAGCTCCGCTAGCGGACTGACCTACGAGCAGTACTTC
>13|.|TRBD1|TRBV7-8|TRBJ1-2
CASSWGQGNGYTF
TGTGCCAGCAGCTGGGGACAGGGGAATGGCTACACCTTC
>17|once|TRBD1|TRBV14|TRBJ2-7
CASSQDPGQGSSYEQYF
TGTGCCAGCAGCCAAGACCCCGGACAGGGCTCATCCTACGAGCAGTACTTC
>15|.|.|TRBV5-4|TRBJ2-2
CASSPTYHATGELFF
TGTGCCAGCAGCCCGACATACCATGCAACCGGGGAGCTGTTTTTT
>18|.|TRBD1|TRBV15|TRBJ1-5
CATSRDSGTAIHNQPQHF
TGTGCCACCAGCAGAGATTCGGGGACAGCCATACACAATCAGCCCCAGCATTTT
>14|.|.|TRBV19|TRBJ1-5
CASSISGASQPQHF
TGTGCCAGTAGTATCTCGGGGGCGAGTCAGCCCCAGCATTTT
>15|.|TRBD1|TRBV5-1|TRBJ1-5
CASSEGQGGHQPQHF
TGCGCCAGCAGCGAAGGACAGGGGGGTCATCAGCCCCAGCATTTT
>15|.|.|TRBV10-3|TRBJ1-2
CAISDIQVGDYGYTF
TGTGCCATCAGTGATATCCAAGTCGGGGACTATGGCTACACCTTC
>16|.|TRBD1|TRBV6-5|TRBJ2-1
CASSYSGTGYYNEQFF
TGTGCCAGCAGTTACTCGGGGACAGGATACTACAATGAGCAGTTCTTC
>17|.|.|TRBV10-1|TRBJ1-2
CASSDIFTGIGNYGYTF
TGCGCCAGCAGTGACATATTTACGGGGATAGGGAACTATGGCTACACCTTC
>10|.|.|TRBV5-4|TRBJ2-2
CASLPGELFF
TGTGCCTCGCTCCCCGGGGAGCTGTTTTTT
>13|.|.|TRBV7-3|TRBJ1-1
CASSLQRDTEAFF
TGTGCCAGCAGCTTACAGAGGGACACTGAAGCTTTCTTT
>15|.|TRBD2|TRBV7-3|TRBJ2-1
CASSRVAGDYNEQFF
TGTGCCAGCTCTCGGGTAGCGGGAGACTACAATGAGCAGTTCTTC
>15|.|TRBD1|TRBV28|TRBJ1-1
CLSWTGGFMNTEAFF
TGTTTATCCTGGACAGGGGGCTTCATGAACACTGAAGCTTTCTTT